These T cell receptor beta chains were read from a single sample in a study of blood T cell repertoires in COVID-19. TCRdb's copy holds only in-frame clones and misses some; the assay was immunoSEQ multiplex PCR. Of fewer than 120,000 clones listed, about four fifths are singletons. The sample consisted of peripheral blood. The origin of the receptors is a woman aged 60-75 years with acute or convalescent COVID-19. CDR3s include the opening cysteine and the closing phenylalanine or tryptophan. A D gene is named only where the DNA matches it firmly. The size entry is marked missing in some rows and otherwise reads once, few, many or a size class.

d_call j_call v_call clone_size cdr3_length cdr3_aa cdr3_nt
TRBD1 TRBJ2-7 TRBV5-4 NA 15 CASSTRTGLDYEQYF TGTGCCAGCAGCACCCGGACAGGTCTTGACTACGAGCAGTACTTC
NA TRBJ1-2 TRBV5-1 NA 17 CASSPTEKAAANYGYTF TGCGCCAGCAGCCCCACCGAGAAGGCAGCGGCTAACTATGGCTACACCTTC
NA TRBJ2-1 TRBV5-6 NA 12 CASSLANGGKFF TGTGCCAGCAGCTTGGCCAACGGGGGTAAGTTCTTC
NA TRBJ1-6 TRBV4-3 NA 19 CASSQSPVNRFLSNSPLHF TGCGCCAGCAGCCAATCGCCAGTCAACAGGTTTCTGAGTAATTCACCCCTCCACTTT
NA TRBJ2-2 TRBV2 NA 13 CASSMGAPGELFF TGTGCCAGCTCTATGGGGGCCCCCGGGGAGCTGTTTTTT
TRBD2 TRBJ2-5 TRBV5-5 NA 16 CASSSSTGGAQETQYF TGTGCCAGCAGCTCTTCTACGGGGGGGGCCCAAGAGACCCAGTACTTC
NA TRBJ2-7 TRBV24-1 NA 12 CATSDRGGGQYF TGTGCCACCAGTGATCGTGGGGGAGGGCAGTACTTC
NA TRBJ2-3 TRBV12-5 NA 16 CASGFGGAGKADTQYF TGTGCTAGTGGTTTTGGGGGGGCCGGGAAGGCGGATACGCAGTATTTT
TRBD2 TRBJ2-7 TRBV2 NA 17 CASRGTSGGYLVYEQYF TGTGCCAGCAGGGGGACTAGCGGGGGTTACCTTGTCTACGAGCAGTACTTC
NA TRBJ1-1 TRBV7-2 NA 14 CASSSGGLPIGAFF TGTGCCAGCAGCTCGGGGGGCCTCCCCATAGGAGCTTTCTTT
TRBD2 TRBJ2-1 TRBV5-1 NA 15 CASSRTSGGNHEQFF TGCGCCAGCAGCCGGACTAGCGGGGGGAATCATGAGCAGTTCTTC
NA TRBJ1-2 TRBV2 NA 15 CASSDNRQVFDGYTF TGTGCCAGCAGTGATAACCGGCAGGTCTTCGATGGCTACACCTTC
NA TRBJ2-2 TRBV19 NA 16 CASSIVGGLWTGELFF TGTGCCAGTAGTATAGTCGGGGGGCTATGGACCGGGGAGCTGTTTTTT
NA TRBJ2-7 TRBV10-3 NA 14 CAIRGNRESYEQYF TGTGCCATCAGGGGGAACAGGGAGTCCTACGAGCAGTACTTC
TRBD1 TRBJ1-1 TRBV6-1 once 17 CASSVAGTGGYNTEAFF TGTGCCAGCAGTGTCGCCGGGACAGGGGGCTATAACACTGAAGCTTTCTTT
TRBD2 TRBJ2-3 TRBV9 NA 16 CASSVGGAGNADTQYF TGTGCCAGCAGCGTAGGAGGAGCGGGGAATGCAGATACGCAGTATTTT
TRBD1 TRBJ2-5 TRBV7-6 NA 15 CASSFNRGPKETQYF TGTGCCAGCAGCTTCAACAGGGGGCCGAAAGAGACCCAGTACTTC
NA TRBJ2-5 TRBV28 NA 14 CASSLSPGQETQYF TGTGCCAGCAGTTTATCACCAGGGCAAGAGACCCAGTACTTC
TRBD2 TRBJ2-1 TRBV7-2 NA 14 CASSSRLADSEQFF TGTGCCAGCAGCTCAAGACTAGCGGATAGTGAGCAGTTCTTC
NA TRBJ2-7 TRBV9 NA 14 CASSASPDRYEQYF TGTGCCAGCAGCGCCTCCCCCGACAGATACGAGCAGTACTTC
NA TRBJ2-7 TRBV20-1 NA 13 CSASVRAGAEQYF TGCAGTGCTAGTGTTAGGGCAGGGGCCGAGCAGTACTTC
NA TRBJ2-7 TRBV12-3/TRBV12-4 NA 12 CASSVLIYEQYF TGTGCCAGCAGTGTACTAATCTACGAGCAGTACTTC
NA TRBJ2-1 TRBV7-2 NA 13 CASSPRQYNEQFF TGTGCCAGCAGCCCGCGACAGTACAATGAGCAGTTCTTC
TRBD1 TRBJ1-5 TRBV9 NA 15 CASSVGQGDNQPQHF TGTGCCAGCAGCGTAGGACAGGGTGACAATCAGCCCCAGCATTTT
TRBD1 TRBJ2-7 TRBV4-1 NA 19 CASSQDGTGGLVGKYEQYF TGCGCCAGCAGCCAAGATGGGACAGGGGGTTTGGTTGGGAAATACGAGCAGTACTTC
NA TRBJ1-5 TRBV30 few 15 CAWSGQGHRSQPQHF TGTGCCTGGAGTGGTCAGGGACACCGGTCTCAGCCCCAGCATTTT
NA TRBJ2-3 TRBV30 NA 12 CAWSTVVDTQYF TGTGCCTGGAGTACAGTGGTAGATACGCAGTATTTT
TRBD1 TRBJ1-2 TRBV5-1 few 16 CASSNQPGQGDYGYTF TGCGCCAGCAGCAACCAGCCGGGACAGGGGGACTATGGCTACACCTTC
TRBD1 TRBJ1-2 TRBV30 NA 13 CAWSVQGLYGYTF TGTGCCTGGAGTGTACAGGGGCTCTATGGCTACACCTTC
NA TRBJ1-1 TRBV30 few 13 CASSRGMGTEAFF TGTGCCTCCTCCCGGGGGATGGGCACTGAAGCTTTCTTT
TRBD2 TRBJ2-4 TRBV2 NA 13 CASSGGGWNIQYF TGTGCCAGCAGTGGCGGGGGATGGAACATTCAGTACTTC
NA TRBJ1-3 TRBV3-1/TRBV3-2 few 14 CASSPGPGWDTIYF TGTGCCAGCAGCCCCGGCCCAGGGTGGGACACCATATATTTT
NA TRBJ2-3 TRBV14 NA 12 CASSPGGPTQYF TGTGCCAGCAGCCCCGGGGGGCCTACGCAGTATTTT
NA TRBJ2-7 TRBV3-1/TRBV3-2 NA 13 CASSRGGALEQYF TGTGCCAGCAGCCGGGGCGGGGCATTGGAGCAGTACTTC
TRBD1 TRBJ2-3 TRBV30 NA 15 CAWTDGQGGPDTQYF TGTGCCTGGACCGATGGACAGGGCGGTCCAGATACGCAGTATTTT
TRBD1 TRBJ1-1 TRBV7-6 NA 17 CASSYPTGGYLDTEAFF TGTGCCAGCAGTTACCCGACAGGGGGCTATCTTGACACTGAAGCTTTCTTT
NA TRBJ2-2 TRBV10-3 NA 13 CAIMTLGTGELFF TGTGCCATCATGACACTAGGCACCGGGGAGCTGTTTTTT
NA TRBJ2-7 TRBV4-3 few 15 CASSQAPSSSYEQYF TGCGCCAGCAGCCAAGCGCCGTCCAGCTCCTACGAGCAGTACTTC
NA TRBJ1-5 TRBV19 NA 16 CASSQPQGFSNQPQHF TGTGCCAGTAGCCAACCGCAGGGATTTAGCAATCAGCCCCAGCATTTT
TRBD1 TRBJ2-7 TRBV6-2/TRBV6-3 NA 14 CASSYPDRGDEQYF TGTGCCAGCAGTTACCCAGACAGGGGCGACGAGCAGTACTTC
NA TRBJ1-6 TRBV28 NA 20 CASSSFAPKARRGGNPPLHF TGTGCCAGCAGTTCTTTTGCACCGAAAGCTCGACGCGGCGGGAATCCACCCCTCCACTTT
NA TRBJ1-2 TRBV18 NA 13 CASSYDRRYGYTF TGTGCCAGCTCATACGACAGGCGATATGGCTACACCTTC
TRBD1 TRBJ1-4 TRBV6-6 NA 14 CASSPGQASEKLFF TGTGCCAGCAGTCCGGGACAGGCTAGTGAAAAACTGTTTTTT
NA TRBJ1-6 TRBV19 few 13 CASSSRVRSPLHF TGTGCCAGTAGTTCCAGGGTGCGCTCACCCCTCCACTTT
TRBD1 TRBJ2-2 TRBV11-2 NA 14 CASNPGQGPGELFF TGTGCCAGCAACCCCGGACAGGGGCCCGGGGAGCTGTTTTTT
NA TRBJ2-5 TRBV6-5 once 14 CASTPGLASETQYF TGTGCCAGCACACCCGGGCTAGCATCAGAGACCCAGTACTTC
NA TRBJ2-2 TRBV7-3 NA 15 CASRRTSSSTGELFF TGTGCCAGCAGGAGGACGTCTAGCAGCACCGGGGAGCTGTTTTTT
NA TRBJ2-1 TRBV6-5 NA 15 CASGSGAANYNEQFF TGTGCCAGCGGCTCGGGAGCGGCGAACTACAATGAGCAGTTCTTC
NA TRBJ2-2 TRBV24-1 few 16 CATSDPVRGLGGELFF TGTGCCACCAGTGACCCCGTCAGGGGCCTGGGCGGGGAGCTGTTTTTT
NA TRBJ2-7 TRBV7-9 few 14 CASSRPGASYEQYF TGTGCCAGCAGCCGACCAGGGGCCTCCTACGAGCAGTACTTC
NA TRBJ1-2 TRBV12-3/TRBV12-4 NA 11 CASSLSGGYTF TGTGCCAGCAGTTTAAGCGGGGGCTACACCTTC
NA TRBJ2-7 TRBV9 NA 15 CASSVDWQGGYEQYF TGTGCCAGCAGCGTAGATTGGCAGGGCGGCTACGAGCAGTACTTC
NA TRBJ2-3 TRBV14 NA 14 CASRGWGETDTQYF TGTGCTTCCCGTGGTTGGGGGGAGACAGATACGCAGTATTTT
TRBD1 TRBJ1-3 TRBV5-4 few 16 CASSSTTGMSGNTIYF TGTGCCAGCAGCTCAACGACAGGGATGTCGGGAAACACCATATATTTT